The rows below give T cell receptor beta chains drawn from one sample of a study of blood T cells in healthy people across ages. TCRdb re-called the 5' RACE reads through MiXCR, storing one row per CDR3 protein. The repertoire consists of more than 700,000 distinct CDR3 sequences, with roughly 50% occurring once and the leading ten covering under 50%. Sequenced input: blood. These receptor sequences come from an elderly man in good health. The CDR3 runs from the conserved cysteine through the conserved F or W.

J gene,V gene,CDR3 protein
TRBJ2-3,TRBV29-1,CSVASPSTDTQYF
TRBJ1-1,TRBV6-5,CASRRQGLPEAFF
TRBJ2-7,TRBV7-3,CASSSMGGGAYEQYF
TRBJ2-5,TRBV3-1,CASSQGPGRGSQETQYF
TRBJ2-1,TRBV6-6,CASSYSKGPVGDEQFF
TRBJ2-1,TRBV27,CASSYDRTLSSYNEQFF
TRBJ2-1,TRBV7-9,CASSLAFGRGGMDEQFF
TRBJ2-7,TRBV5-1,CASNTGTSGGSEQYF
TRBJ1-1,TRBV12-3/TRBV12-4,CASSSGHLNTEAFF
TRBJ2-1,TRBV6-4,CASSTLAGSKLNEQFF
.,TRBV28,CASRPGQGYYEQYF
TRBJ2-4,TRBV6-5,CASSPWESLGKNIQYF